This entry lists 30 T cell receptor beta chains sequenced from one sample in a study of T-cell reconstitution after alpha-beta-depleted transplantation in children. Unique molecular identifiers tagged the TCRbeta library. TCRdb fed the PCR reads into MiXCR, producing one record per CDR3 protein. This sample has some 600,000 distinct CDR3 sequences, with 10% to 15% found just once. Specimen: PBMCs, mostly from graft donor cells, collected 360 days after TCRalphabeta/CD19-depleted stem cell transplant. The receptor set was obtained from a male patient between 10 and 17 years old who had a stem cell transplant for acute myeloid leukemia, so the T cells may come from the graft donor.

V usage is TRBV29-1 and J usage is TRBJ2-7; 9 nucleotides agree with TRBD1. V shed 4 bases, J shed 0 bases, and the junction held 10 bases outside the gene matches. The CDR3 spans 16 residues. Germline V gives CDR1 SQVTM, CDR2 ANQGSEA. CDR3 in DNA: TGCAGCGTTGCACTTTGGACAGGGGCTTACTCCTACGAGCAGTACTTC. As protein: CSVALWTGAYSYEQYF.

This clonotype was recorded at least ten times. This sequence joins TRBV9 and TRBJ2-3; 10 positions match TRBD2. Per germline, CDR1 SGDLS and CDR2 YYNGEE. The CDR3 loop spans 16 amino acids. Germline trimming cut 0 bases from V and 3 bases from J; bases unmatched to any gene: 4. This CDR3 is CASSVEASGRTDTQYF. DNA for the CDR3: TGTGCCAGCAGCGTAGAAGCTAGCGGGAGAACAGATACGCAGTATTTT.

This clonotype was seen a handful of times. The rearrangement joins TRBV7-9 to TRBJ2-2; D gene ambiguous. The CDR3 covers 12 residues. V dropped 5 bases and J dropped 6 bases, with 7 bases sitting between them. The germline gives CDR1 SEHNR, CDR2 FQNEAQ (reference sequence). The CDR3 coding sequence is TGTGCCAGCAGCGTCCCCGCCGGGGAGCTGTTTTTT. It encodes CASSVPAGELFF.

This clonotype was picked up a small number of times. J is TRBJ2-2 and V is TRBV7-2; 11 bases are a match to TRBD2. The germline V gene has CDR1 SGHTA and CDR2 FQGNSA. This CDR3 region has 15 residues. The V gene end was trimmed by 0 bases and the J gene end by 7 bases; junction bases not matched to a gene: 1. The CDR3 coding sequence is TGTGCCAGCAGCTTAGCTCTAGCGGGGGGCGGGGAGCTGTTTTTT. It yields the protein CASSLALAGGGELFF.

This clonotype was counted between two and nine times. CDR3 bases: TGCAGCGTTGGGGCAGGGCAGAGGCCCTGGACCTACAATGAGCAGTTCTTC. This encodes CSVGAGQRPWTYNEQFF. The V gene is TRBV29-1, the J gene TRBJ2-1, with a tentative D call TRBD1 (5 bases). From germline, CDR1 is SQVTM and CDR2 ANQGSEA. Trimming took off 4 bases at V and 2 bases at J, with 21 bases between the two ends. The CDR3 runs to 17 residues.

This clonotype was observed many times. The CDR3, as DNA: TGCAGCGTTTCAACAGGGAGAGAGACCCAGTACTTC. As protein: CSVSTGRETQYF. The V call is TRBV29-1, the J call TRBJ2-5, with D perhaps TRBD1 (6 bases). V was cut by 5 bases and J by 4 bases, with 11 bases left in between. Germline lookup yields CDR1 SQVTM and CDR2 ANQGSEA. CDR3 length: 12 amino acids.

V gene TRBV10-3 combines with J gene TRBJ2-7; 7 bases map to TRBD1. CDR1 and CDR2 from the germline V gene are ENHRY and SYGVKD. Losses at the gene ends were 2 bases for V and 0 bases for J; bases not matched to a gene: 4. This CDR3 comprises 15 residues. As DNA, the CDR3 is TGTGCCATCAGTGAGGGGACAGAGAGCTCCTACGAGCAGTACTTC. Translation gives CAISEGTESSYEQYF.

CDR3 nucleotides: TGTGCCAGCAGTTTAGCCGGGGAGGTTTTGAACACTGAAGCTTTCTTT. This translates into CASSLAGEVLNTEAFF. The chain employs TRBV27 and TRBJ1-1, with unresolved D. The CDR3 contains 16 residues. CDR1 and CDR2 from the germline V gene are MNHEY and SMNVEV (reference sequence). V shed 2 bases and J shed 0 bases, with 13 bases lying between them.

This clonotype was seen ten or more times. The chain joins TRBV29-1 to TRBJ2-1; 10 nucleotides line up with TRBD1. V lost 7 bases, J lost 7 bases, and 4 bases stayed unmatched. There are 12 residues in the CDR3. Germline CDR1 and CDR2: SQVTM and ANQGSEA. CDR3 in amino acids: CSGGTGVNEQFF. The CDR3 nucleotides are TGCAGCGGAGGGACAGGGGTGAATGAGCAGTTCTTC.

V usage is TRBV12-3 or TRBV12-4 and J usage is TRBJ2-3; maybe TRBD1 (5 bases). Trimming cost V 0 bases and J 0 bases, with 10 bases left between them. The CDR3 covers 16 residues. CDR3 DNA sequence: TGTGCCAGCAGTTTAGCGGGGCTTTTAAGCACAGATACGCAGTATTTT. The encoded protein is CASSLAGLLSTDTQYF.

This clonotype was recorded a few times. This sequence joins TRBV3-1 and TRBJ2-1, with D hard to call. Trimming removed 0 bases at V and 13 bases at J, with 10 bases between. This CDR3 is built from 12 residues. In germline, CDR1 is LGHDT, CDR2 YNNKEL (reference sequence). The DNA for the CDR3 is TGTGCCAGCAGCCAAGATCTATACAAACAGTTCTTC. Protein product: CASSQDLYKQFF.

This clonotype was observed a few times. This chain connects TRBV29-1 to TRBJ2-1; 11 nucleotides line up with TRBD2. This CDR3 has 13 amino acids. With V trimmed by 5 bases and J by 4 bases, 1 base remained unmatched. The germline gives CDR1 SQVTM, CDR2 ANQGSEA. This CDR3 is CSVWTSGYNEQFF. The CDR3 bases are TGCAGCGTTTGGACTAGCGGGTACAATGAGCAGTTCTTC.

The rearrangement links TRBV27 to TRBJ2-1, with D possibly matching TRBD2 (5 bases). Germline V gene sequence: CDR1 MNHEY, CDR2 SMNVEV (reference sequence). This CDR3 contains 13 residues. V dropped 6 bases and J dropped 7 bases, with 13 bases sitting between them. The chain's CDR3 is CASSQRGWNEQFF. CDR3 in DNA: TGTGCCAGCAGCCAACGGGGTTGGAATGAGCAGTTCTTC.

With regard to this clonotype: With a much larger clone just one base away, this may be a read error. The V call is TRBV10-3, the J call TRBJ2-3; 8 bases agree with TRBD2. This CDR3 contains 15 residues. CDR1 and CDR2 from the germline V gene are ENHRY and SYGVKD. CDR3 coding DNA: TGTGCCATCAGTGCAATAGCGGGATACACAAATACGCAGTATTTT. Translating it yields CAISAIAGYTNTQYF.

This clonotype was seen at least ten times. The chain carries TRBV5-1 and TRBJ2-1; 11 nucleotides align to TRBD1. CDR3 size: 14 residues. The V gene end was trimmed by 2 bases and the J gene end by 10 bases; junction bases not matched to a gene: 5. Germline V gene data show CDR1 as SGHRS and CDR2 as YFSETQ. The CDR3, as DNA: TGCGCCAGCAGCTTAGGACAGGGGGCAGGGGAGCAGTTCTTC. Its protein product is CASSLGQGAGEQFF.

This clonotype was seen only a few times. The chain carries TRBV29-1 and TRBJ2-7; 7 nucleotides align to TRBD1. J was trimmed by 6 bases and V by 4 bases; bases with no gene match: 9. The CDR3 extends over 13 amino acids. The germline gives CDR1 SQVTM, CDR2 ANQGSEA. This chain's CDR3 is CSVGRGQGVEQYF. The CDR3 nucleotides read TGCAGCGTTGGAAGGGGCCAGGGGGTCGAGCAGTACTTC.

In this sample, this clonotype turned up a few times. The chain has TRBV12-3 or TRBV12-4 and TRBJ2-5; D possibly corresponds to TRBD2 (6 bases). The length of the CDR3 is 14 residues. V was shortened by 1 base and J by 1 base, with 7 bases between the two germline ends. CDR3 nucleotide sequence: TGTGCCAGCAGTTTAGAGCGGGCCCAAGAGACCCAGTACTTC. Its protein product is CASSLERAQETQYF.

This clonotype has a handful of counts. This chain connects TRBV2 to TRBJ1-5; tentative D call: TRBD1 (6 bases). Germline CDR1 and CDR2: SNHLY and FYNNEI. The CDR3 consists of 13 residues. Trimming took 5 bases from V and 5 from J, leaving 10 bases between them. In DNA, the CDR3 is TGTGCCAGCAGTCTACAGGGATATCAGCCCCAGCATTTT. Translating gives CASSLQGYQPQHF. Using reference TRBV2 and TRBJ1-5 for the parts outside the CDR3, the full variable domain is EPEVTQTPSHQVTQMGQEVILRCVPISNHLYFYWYRQILGQKVEFLVSFYNNEISEKSEIFDDQFSVERPDGSNFTLKIRSTKLEDSAMYFCASSLQGYQPQHFGDGTRLSIL.

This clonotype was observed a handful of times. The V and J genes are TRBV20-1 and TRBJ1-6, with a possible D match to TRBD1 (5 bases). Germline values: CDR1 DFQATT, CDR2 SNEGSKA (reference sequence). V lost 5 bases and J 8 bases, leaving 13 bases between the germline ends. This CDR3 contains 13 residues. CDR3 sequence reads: CSAGGGSDSPLHF. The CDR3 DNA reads TGCAGTGCTGGGGGGGGGTCAGATTCACCCCTCCACTTT.

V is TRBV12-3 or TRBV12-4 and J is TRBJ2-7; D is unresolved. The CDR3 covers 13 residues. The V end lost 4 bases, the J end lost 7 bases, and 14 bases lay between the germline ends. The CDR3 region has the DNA TGTGCCAGCAGTTCTGGAGTGATGGGGGAGCAGTACTTC. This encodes CASSSGVMGEQYF.

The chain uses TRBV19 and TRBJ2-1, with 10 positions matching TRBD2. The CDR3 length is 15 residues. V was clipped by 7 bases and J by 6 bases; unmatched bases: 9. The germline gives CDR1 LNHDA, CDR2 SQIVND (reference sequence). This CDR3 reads CASNPSGSLGNEQFF. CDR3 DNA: TGTGCCAGTAATCCTAGCGGGAGCCTTGGCAATGAGCAGTTCTTC.

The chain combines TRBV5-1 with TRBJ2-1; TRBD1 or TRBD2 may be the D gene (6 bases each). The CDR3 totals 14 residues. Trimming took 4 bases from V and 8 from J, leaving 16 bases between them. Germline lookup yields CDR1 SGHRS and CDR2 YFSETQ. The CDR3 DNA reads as TGCGCCAGCAGCAAGGGGGGACCCTATGATGAGCAGTTCTTC. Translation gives CASSKGGPYDEQFF. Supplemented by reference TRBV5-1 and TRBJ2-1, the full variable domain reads KAGVTQTPRYLIKTRGQQVTLSCSPISGHRSVSWYQQTPGQGLQFLFEYFSETQRNKGNFPGRFSGRQFSNSRSEMNVSTLELGDSALYLCASSKGGPYDEQFFGPGTRLTVL.

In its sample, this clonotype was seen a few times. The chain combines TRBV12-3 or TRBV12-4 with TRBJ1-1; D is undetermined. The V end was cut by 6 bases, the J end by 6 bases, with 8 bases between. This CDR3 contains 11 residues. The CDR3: CASRSYAEAFF. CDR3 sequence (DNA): TGTGCCAGCAGGTCTTATGCTGAAGCTTTCTTT.

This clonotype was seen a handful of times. The CDR3 sequence is CSALGPVWGNNEQYF. CDR3 bases: TGCAGTGCCCTCGGACCTGTGTGGGGAAATAACGAGCAGTACTTC. The chain employs TRBV20-1 and TRBJ2-7; no definite D call. Germline CDR1 and CDR2: DFQATT and SNEGSKA (reference sequence). The V gene lost 6 bases and the J gene lost 5 bases, with 23 bases spanning the gap. This CDR3 has 15 amino acids.

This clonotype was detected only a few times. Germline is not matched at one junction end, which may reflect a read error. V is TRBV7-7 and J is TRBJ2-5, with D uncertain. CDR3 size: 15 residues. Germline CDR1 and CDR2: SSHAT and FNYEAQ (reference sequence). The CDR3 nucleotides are TGTGCTAGCAGCCGCGGCACAGCAGGCCAAGAGACCCAGTACTTC. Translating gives CASSRGTAGQETQYF.

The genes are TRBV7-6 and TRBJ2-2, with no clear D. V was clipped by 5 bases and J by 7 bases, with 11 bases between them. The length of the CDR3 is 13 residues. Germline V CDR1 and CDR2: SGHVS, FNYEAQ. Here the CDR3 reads CASSPLGSGELFF. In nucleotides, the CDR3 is TGTGCCAGCAGCCCACTCGGTAGCGGGGAGCTGTTTTTT.

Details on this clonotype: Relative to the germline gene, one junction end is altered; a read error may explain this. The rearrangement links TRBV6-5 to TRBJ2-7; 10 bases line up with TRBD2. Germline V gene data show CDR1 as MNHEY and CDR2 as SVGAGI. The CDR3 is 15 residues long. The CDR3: CASSYSGLAFYDQYF. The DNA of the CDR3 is TGTGCCAGCAGTTACTCGGGACTAGCGTTTTACGATCAGTACTTC.

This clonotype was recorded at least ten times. The CDR3 nucleotides read TGCAGCGTTGTGGTCCAAGTCCTCACCGGGGAGCTGTTTTTT. Translated: CSVVVQVLTGELFF. The chain recombines TRBV29-1 with TRBJ2-2; no reliable D call. Germline V gene lookup returns CDR1 SQVTM and CDR2 ANQGSEA. This CDR3 is built from 14 residues. Between the trimmed V and J ends, which lost 4 bases and 4 bases, there was a span of 13 bases.

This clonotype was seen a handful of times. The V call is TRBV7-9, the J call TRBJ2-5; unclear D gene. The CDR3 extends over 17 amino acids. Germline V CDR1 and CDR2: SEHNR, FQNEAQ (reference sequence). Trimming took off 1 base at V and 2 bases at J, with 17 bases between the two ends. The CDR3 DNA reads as TGTGCCAGCAGCTTAGGGATTTGGTTGGAAACACAAGAGACCCAGTACTTC. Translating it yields CASSLGIWLETQETQYF.

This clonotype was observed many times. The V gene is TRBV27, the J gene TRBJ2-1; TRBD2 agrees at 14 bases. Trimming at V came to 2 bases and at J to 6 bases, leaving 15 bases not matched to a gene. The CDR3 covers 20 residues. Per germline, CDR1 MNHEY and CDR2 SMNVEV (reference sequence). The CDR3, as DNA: TGTGCCAGCAGTTTAGGGACTAGCGGGAGACGACGACGGGGGCTCAATGAGCAGTTCTTC. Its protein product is CASSLGTSGRRRRGLNEQFF.